Detailed here is one TCR beta chain. The data stem from a study of identifying expanded T cells in peripheral blood. Method: immunoSEQ multiplex PCR; TCRdb's copy keeps in-frame clones and lacks some. The top ten clones hold around 3.5% of a sample with about 58,000 clones, around nine tenths of them seen once. Sequencing was carried out using blood. This receptor was taken from a person aged 18 to 70 in good health.

CDR3 nucleotides: TGCGCCAGCAGCCAAACAAACCCCCAGGATGTCGGGGAGCTGTTTTTT. Its translation: CASSQTNPQDVGELFF. The rearrangement links TRBV4-1 to TRBJ2-2; no firm D call. Germline V gene lookup returns CDR1 MGHRA and CDR2 YSYEKL. The CDR3 totals 16 residues. Trimming left V 2 bases short and J 7 bases short, with 17 bases between.